These 24 T cell receptor beta chains share one sample of origin, sequenced in a study of blood T cell repertoires in COVID-19. TCRdb's table, derived via immunoSEQ multiplex PCR, lists solely in-frame clones and lacks some. This table holds some 150,000 clones, approximately 89% found once. The sequenced material came from peripheral blood. The receptors here all came from a human donor in a cohort sampled during active COVID-19.

The rearrangement uses TRBV7-8 and TRBJ2-7; 9 nucleotides agree with TRBD2. The length of the CDR3 is 17 residues. V lost 2 bases and J lost 3; bases outside the gene matches: 11. In germline, CDR1 is SGHVS, CDR2 FQNEAQ. CDR3 loop: CASSLFTLGRGGYEQYF. The CDR3 nucleotides read TGTGCCAGCAGCTTATTTACCCTAGGGCGGGGGGGCTACGAGCAGTACTTC.

V is TRBV3-1 (or the pseudogene TRBV3-2) and J is TRBJ2-3; the match to TRBD2 covers 14 bases. V was clipped by 5 bases and J by 3 bases; unmatched bases: 10. Per the germline V gene, CDR1 is LGHDT and CDR2 is YNNKEL (reference sequence). The CDR3 runs to 18 residues. The chain's CDR3 is CASSRLAGGPRGTDTQYF. DNA for the CDR3: TGTGCCAGCAGCAGACTAGCGGGGGGGCCCCGGGGTACAGATACGCAGTATTTT.

The CDR3 DNA reads TGCGCCAGCAGTGAGGGAAACACAGGAAACTATGGCTACACCTTC. This translates into CASSEGNTGNYGYTF. This chain links TRBV10-2 with TRBJ1-2; TRBD1 is a possible D gene (5 bases). The CDR3 is made up of 15 amino acids. Per the germline V gene, CDR1 is WSHSY and CDR2 is SAAADI. Trimming left V 2 bases short and J 2 bases short, with 12 bases between.

J is TRBJ2-2 and V is TRBV5-4, with 8 bases matching TRBD2. Trimming removed 0 bases from V and 8 bases from J; junction bases left unmatched: 6. This CDR3 is 15 amino acids long. CDR1 SGHNT and CDR2 YYREEE come from the germline V gene (reference sequence). CDR3 protein: CASSLEAGARGELFF. CDR3 bases: TGTGCCAGCAGCTTGGAAGCGGGGGCCCGAGGGGAGCTGTTTTTT.

The chain recombines TRBV5-1 with TRBJ1-3, with 8 bases matching TRBD1. Germline V lookup: CDR1 SGHRS, CDR2 YFSETQ. The CDR3 sequence is 16 residues long. V dropped 2 bases and J dropped 1; count of bases not matched to a gene: 5. The CDR3 sequence: CASSLRQGRSGNTIYF. CDR3 in DNA: TGCGCCAGCAGCTTACGACAGGGGCGATCTGGAAACACCATATATTTT.

V usage is TRBV2 and J usage is TRBJ2-7; D is unresolved. Trimming left V 0 bases short and J 2 bases short, with 11 bases between. Germline V gives CDR1 SNHLY, CDR2 FYNNEI. The CDR3 totals 15 residues. CDR3 sequence (DNA): TGTGCCAGCAGTGAAGCGCCACAGAACACCTACGAGCAGTACTTC. This gives the protein CASSEAPQNTYEQYF.

The CDR3 nucleotides read TGCGCCAGCAGCAAAAATACAGGGTGGGGCACTGAAGCTTTCTTT. This translates into CASSKNTGWGTEAFF. This sequence joins TRBV5-1 and TRBJ1-1, with D possibly matching TRBD1 (6 bases). Germline V lookup: CDR1 SGHRS, CDR2 YFSETQ. This CDR3 has 15 residues. V shed 4 bases and J shed 4 bases, with 17 bases lying between them. Together with reference TRBV5-1 and TRBJ1-1, the CDR3 gives the full variable domain: KAGVTQTPRYLIKTRGQQVTLSCSPISGHRSVSWYQQTPGQGLQFLFEYFSETQRNKGNFPGRFSGRQFSNSRSEMNVSTLELGDSALYLCASSKNTGWGTEAFFGQGTRLTVV.

This clone was counted once. V is TRBV2 and J is TRBJ2-7; the D gene is possibly TRBD1 (6 bases). V lost 6 bases and J 4 bases, leaving 16 bases between the germline ends. Looked up from germline, CDR1 is SNHLY and CDR2 is FYNNEI. The length of the CDR3 is 14 residues. The CDR3 is CASRATGTSYEQYF. The CDR3 DNA is TGTGCCAGCAGAGCCACCGGGACAAGTTACGAGCAGTACTTC.

J is TRBJ2-5 and V is TRBV7-2; TRBD2 matches 8 bases. Germline V gene data show CDR1 as SGHTA and CDR2 as FQGNSA. The CDR3 is made up of 12 amino acids. V dropped 11 bases and J dropped 5; count of bases not matched to a gene: 7. CDR3 loop: CAGRGDEETQYF. As DNA, the CDR3 is TGTGCCGGGCGGGGGGATGAGGAGACCCAGTACTTC.

The genes are TRBV7-9 and TRBJ2-2; 8 bases agree with TRBD2. Germline V lookup: CDR1 SEHNR, CDR2 FQNEAQ (reference sequence). The junction had 13 bases not matched to a gene; V was cut back by 9 bases and J by 4 bases. The CDR3 has 16 residues. In DNA, the CDR3 is TGTGCCAGTTCGCTTGGAGCGGGGGAAAGCACCGGGGAGCTGTTTTTT. This codes for CASSLGAGESTGELFF. The whole variable domain, filled in from reference TRBV7-9 and TRBJ2-2, reads DTGVSQNPRHKITKRGQNVTFRCDPISEHNRLYWYRQTLGQGPEFLTYFQNEAQLEKSRLLSDRFSAERPKGSFSTLEIQRTEQGDSAMYLCASSLGAGESTGELFFGEGSRLTVL.

This chain uses TRBV29-1 with TRBJ1-2, with D tentatively TRBD1 (5 bases). Trimming pared 7 bases from V and 2 bases from J, leaving 8 bases between. CDR3 size: 11 residues. Germline V CDR1 and CDR2: SQVTM, ANQGSEA. The CDR3 here is CSDQGNYGYTF. The CDR3 DNA follows: TGCAGCGACCAGGGAAACTATGGCTACACCTTC.

This clone occurred once. The chain links TRBV5-6 to TRBJ1-1; 8 bases line up with TRBD1. The trim removed 5 bases at V and 4 bases at J, leaving 4 bases unmatched. Germline CDR1 SGHDT, CDR2 YYEEEE. This CDR3 contains 13 residues. CDR3 sequence: CASRGTGGTEAFF. The CDR3 DNA reads as TGTGCCAGCAGGGGAACAGGGGGCACTGAAGCTTTCTTT.

This clone was recorded a few times. This sequence joins TRBV2 and TRBJ2-5; 14 bases fit TRBD2. V dropped 6 bases and J dropped 4; count of bases not matched to a gene: 4. Germline V gives CDR1 SNHLY, CDR2 FYNNEI. The CDR3 extends over 15 amino acids. This CDR3 reads CASRGTSGGPETQYF. CDR3 nucleotides: TGTGCCAGCAGGGGGACTAGCGGGGGCCCAGAGACCCAGTACTTC.

The chain employs TRBV11-2 and TRBJ2-4; D remains ambiguous. V lost 1 base, J lost 3 bases, and 13 bases lay in between. The CDR3 contains 16 residues. Germline-derived CDR1 and CDR2 are SGHAT and FQNNGV. As DNA, the CDR3 is TGTGCCAGCAGCTTAGCCCCCCTAATTGGCAAAAACATTCAGTACTTC. This translates into CASSLAPLIGKNIQYF.

The chain couples TRBV5-1 to TRBJ2-7, with TRBD1 as a possible D gene (5 bases). The V gene lost 1 base and the J gene lost 3 bases, with 14 bases spanning the gap. Germline CDR1 SGHRS, CDR2 YFSETQ. This CDR3 contains 15 residues. The DNA of the CDR3 is TGCGCCAGCAGCTTGTGGCAGGGTGTTGACTACGAGCAGTACTTC. Amino acids: CASSLWQGVDYEQYF.

This clone came up once. The J gene is TRBJ1-2, the V gene TRBV4-2; 7 nucleotides align to TRBD1. This CDR3 region has 13 residues. V lost 4 bases and J lost 4; bases outside the gene matches: 3. Germline values: CDR1 LGHNA, CDR2 YNFKEQ. The CDR3 protein is CASSRGQAYGYTF. The CDR3 coding sequence is TGTGCCAGCAGCCGAGGACAGGCCTATGGCTACACCTTC.

This chain connects TRBV6-5 to TRBJ2-7, with 8 nucleotides matching TRBD2. Germline trimming cut 8 bases from V and 7 bases from J; bases unmatched to any gene: 13. Looked up from germline, CDR1 is MNHEY and CDR2 is SVGAGI. The CDR3 is made up of 14 amino acids. The CDR3 protein is CASFRGGPLSEQYF. CDR3 nucleotide sequence: TGTGCCAGCTTTCGGGGGGGCCCCCTTTCAGAGCAGTACTTC.

This clone was recorded only once. The CDR3 nucleotides are TGTGCCAGCAGCTACGTCCCAGGGGGCCTGACTGAAAAACTGTTTTTT. This codes for CASSYVPGGLTEKLFF. The chain links TRBV11-3 to TRBJ1-4; 8 bases are a match to TRBD1. Losses at the gene ends were 4 bases for V and 7 bases for J; bases not matched to a gene: 11. The CDR3 contains 16 residues. Germline CDR1 and CDR2: SGHNT and YENEEA.

This clone has more than one count but fewer than ten. V gene TRBV2 combines with J gene TRBJ2-7, with D hard to call. The V gene's germline CDR1 is SNHLY and CDR2 FYNNEI. V lost 0 bases, J lost 3 bases, and 6 bases lay in between. The CDR3 extends over 13 amino acids. CDR3 sequence (DNA): TGTGCCAGCAGTGAAGCGGCAGGCTACGAGCAGTACTTC. Translated: CASSEAAGYEQYF.

V is TRBV10-2 and J is TRBJ1-4; D remains unclear. Between the trimmed V and J ends, which lost 0 bases and 8 bases, there was a span of 4 bases. This CDR3 region has 12 residues. Germline assignment: CDR1 WSHSY and CDR2 SAAADI. The CDR3 sequence is CASSESREKLFF. CDR3 DNA sequence: TGCGCCAGCAGTGAGTCGCGGGAAAAACTGTTTTTT.

This chain joins TRBV5-1 and TRBJ1-2, with 10 positions matching TRBD1. The CDR3 length is 13 residues. J was trimmed by 6 bases and V by 4 bases; bases with no gene match: 3. Germline V CDR1 and CDR2: SGHRS, YFSETQ. The CDR3 reads CASSLDRGHGYTF. The CDR3 nucleotides read TGCGCCAGCAGCCTTGACAGGGGGCATGGCTACACCTTC.

This clone has a single count. The chain couples TRBV5-1 to TRBJ2-5; TRBD2 might be the D (6 bases). Per the germline V gene, CDR1 is SGHRS and CDR2 is YFSETQ. This CDR3 region has 14 residues. The ends were cut back, 1 base at V and 1 base at J, with 8 bases in the middle. The CDR3 is CASSLISGQETQYF. Here the CDR3 DNA reads TGCGCCAGCAGCTTGATTAGCGGCCAAGAGACCCAGTACTTC.

The chain recombines TRBV11-1 with TRBJ2-1, with D perhaps matching TRBD1 (6 bases). The CDR3 runs 15 residues. Germline loops: CDR1 SGHAT, CDR2 FQDESV (reference sequence). V was shortened by 5 bases and J by 9 bases, with 20 bases between the two germline ends. This CDR3 is CASSQSNRATGEQFF. DNA for the CDR3: TGTGCCAGCAGCCAGTCGAACAGGGCAACGGGTGAGCAGTTCTTC.

The chain recombines TRBV2 with TRBJ1-1; unclear D gene. V was cut by 5 bases and J by 0 bases, with 19 bases left in between. This CDR3 contains 17 residues. Germline V lookup: CDR1 SNHLY, CDR2 FYNNEI. CDR3 loop: CASSLTRSGGMNTEAFF. CDR3 nucleotide sequence: TGTGCCAGCAGTTTAACTCGTTCAGGAGGTATGAACACTGAAGCTTTCTTT.